This is a list of T cell receptor beta chains from one sample in a study of blood T cell repertoires in COVID-19. Sequenced by immunoSEQ multiplex PCR; TCRdb stores in-frame clones only, minus some. Of just over 95,000 clones listed, more than 75% were seen once; the top ten hold 18%. Sequenced sample: peripheral blood. The receptors originated from a man older than 75 with acute or convalescent COVID-19. The CDR3 runs from the conserved cysteine through the conserved F or W. D genes are given only for firm matches. A row's size may be missing; if present it is once, few, many or a size class.

NA	TRBV27	TRBJ1-2	NA	TGTGCCAGCAGTTTAGGAGGCAACTATGGCTACACCTTC	CASSLGGNYGYTF
NA	TRBV5-8	TRBJ1-3	NA	TGTGCCAGCAGCTTGCCGGGGGGCTCTGGAAACACCATATATTTT	CASSLPGGSGNTIYF
NA	TRBV7-2	TRBJ2-7	TRBD1	TGTGCCAGCAGAGTAGGGACAGGGGCCTACGAGCAGTACTTC	CASRVGTGAYEQYF
few	TRBV30	TRBJ2-5	TRBD2	TGTGCCTCCCAAAGAGGTCTAGCGGTCCAAGAGACCCAGTACTTC	CASQRGLAVQETQYF
NA	TRBV19	TRBJ1-5	TRBD1	TGTGCCAGTAGTCGACAGGGGTTCGGTCAGCCCCAGCATTTT	CASSRQGFGQPQHF
NA	TRBV18	TRBJ2-7	NA	TGTGCCAGCTCACTCGGGACTCTAGAGCAGTACTTC	CASSLGTLEQYF
NA	TRBV19	TRBJ2-7	NA	TGTGCCAGTAGTATAGGGACAGACTCCTACGAGCAGTACTTC	CASSIGTDSYEQYF
NA	TRBV6-5	TRBJ1-3	NA	TGTGCCAGCACACCGACAGGACCCTCTGGAAACACCATATATTTT	CASTPTGPSGNTIYF
NA	TRBV28	TRBJ1-2	NA	TGTGCCAGCAGTTTTGGAGTCTATGGCTACACCTTC	CASSFGVYGYTF
NA	TRBV6-5	TRBJ1-1	NA	TGTGCCAGCAGGAACACCAACCAGAACACTGAAGCTTTCTTT	CASRNTNQNTEAFF
NA	TRBV28	TRBJ1-1	NA	TGTGCCAGCAGATTACCAGGGGCCCGGGCTGAAGCTTTCTTT	CASRLPGARAEAFF
once	TRBV5-1	TRBJ2-7	NA	TGCGCCAGCAGCACTGGGCAGGGGCCTGCCTACGAGCAGTACTTC	CASSTGQGPAYEQYF
NA	TRBV7-9	TRBJ1-1	TRBD1	TGTGCCAGCAGAAAGGGACAGGGAAGGTTGTTCACTGAAGCTTTCTTT	CASRKGQGRLFTEAFF
once	TRBV12-3/TRBV12-4	TRBJ2-5	TRBD1	TGTGCCAGCAGGGAACAGGGGTGGGAGACCCAGTACTTC	CASREQGWETQYF
NA	TRBV9	TRBJ1-2	NA	TGTGCCAGCAACGTCGGCCCGGGGGGTGGCTACACCTTC	CASNVGPGGGYTF
NA	TRBV3-1/TRBV3-2	TRBJ2-6	TRBD1	TGTGCCAGCAGCCAGGGACAGGGGGCGTCGGGGGCCAACGTCCTGACTTTC	CASSQGQGASGANVLTF
NA	TRBV25-1	TRBJ2-3	NA	TGTGCCAGCAGTGAGCCGGCCAGGCCGCAGTATTTT	CASSEPARPQYF
NA	TRBV6-6	TRBJ1-3	NA	TGTGCCAGCAGCCCAGGGGGAAACACCATATATTTT	CASSPGGNTIYF
NA	TRBV19	TRBJ1-3	NA	TGTGCCAGTAGGGACTTCGGTTCCTCTGGAAACACCATATATTTT	CASRDFGSSGNTIYF
NA	TRBV13	TRBJ2-2	NA	TGTGCCAGCAGCTTAGTGCTAGTCGGGGAGCTGTTTTTT	CASSLVLVGELFF
NA	TRBV11-2	TRBJ2-3	NA	TGTGCCAGCAGCTTTATCCGGGGGTCGGGTACGCAGTATTTT	CASSFIRGSGTQYF
NA	TRBV19	TRBJ1-1	NA	TGTGCCAGTAGTATAGTGCGGGGCAGTGAAGCTTTCTTT	CASSIVRGSEAFF
many	TRBV7-2	TRBJ2-5	NA	TGTGCCAGCAGCTTGCGGGGGCCGGGGGAGACCCAGTACTTC	CASSLRGPGETQYF
NA	TRBV5-6	TRBJ2-1	NA	TGTGCCAGCAGCTTGCTTAACGGGATTTACAATGAGCAGTTCTTC	CASSLLNGIYNEQFF
NA	TRBV13	TRBJ2-5	TRBD2	TGTGCCAGCAGCTTAGCCCCCGTGGAGGATAGCGGGAGGGTTTTCAGAGAGACCCAGTACTTC	CASSLAPVEDSGRVFRETQYF
NA	TRBV7-2	TRBJ1-1	NA	TGTGCCAGCAGCTTAAATTCTCCAGGGGTTACTGAAGCTTTCTTT	CASSLNSPGVTEAFF
NA	TRBV27	TRBJ1-2	TRBD1	TGTGCCAGCAGTTCTGGACAGGGAATAGGCTACACCTTC	CASSSGQGIGYTF
NA	TRBV11-3	TRBJ1-1	NA	TGTGCCAGCAGCATTAACAGGGCCGCGATGAACACTGAAGCTTTCTTT	CASSINRAAMNTEAFF
NA	TRBV29-1	TRBJ1-2	NA	TGCAGCGTTGAAGCTGTATCCTATGGCTACACCTTC	CSVEAVSYGYTF
once	TRBV5-4	TRBJ2-2	NA	TGTGCCAGCAGCTCGCCTACGACAGGAGCTTTGGGCACCGGGGAGCTGTTTTTT	CASSSPTTGALGTGELFF
NA	TRBV7-2	TRBJ2-5	NA	TGTGCCAGCAGCTTAGGGAGAGGGGAGACCCAGTACTTC	CASSLGRGETQYF
NA	TRBV29-1	TRBJ2-5	NA	TGCAGCGTCGCCGAGGCGGGATGGGAGACCCAGTACTTC	CSVAEAGWETQYF
NA	TRBV28	TRBJ2-1	NA	TGTGCCAGCAGTGCCCCGGTTACTGAGCAGTTCTTC	CASSAPVTEQFF
NA	TRBV6-6	TRBJ1-6	TRBD1	TGTGCCAGCACGCCCCTCGGGACAGGGACTAATTCACCCCTCCACTTT	CASTPLGTGTNSPLHF
NA	TRBV11-2	TRBJ2-7	TRBD2	TGTGCCAGCGCCGGGACTAGCGGGTCCTGGGCGTACGAGCAGTACTTC	CASAGTSGSWAYEQYF
NA	TRBV5-1	TRBJ1-1	NA	TGCGCCAGCAGCTTAGGACAGATTAACACTGAAGCTTTCTTT	CASSLGQINTEAFF
NA	TRBV5-1	TRBJ2-1	TRBD1	TGCGCCAGCAGCTTGGCATCCGGGACAGGAAAGAATGAGCAGTTCTTC	CASSLASGTGKNEQFF
NA	TRBV27	TRBJ2-7	TRBD1	TGTGCCAGCAGGCGGACAGGGGGGCACGAGCAGTACTTC	CASRRTGGHEQYF
NA	TRBV5-1	TRBJ2-7	NA	TGCGCCAGCAGCCTAGAGAACGGAGGGTTAGGGCAGTACTTC	CASSLENGGLGQYF
NA	TRBV9	TRBJ2-7	NA	TGTGCCAGCAGCGCCACAGGGTATGGCGAGCAGTACTTC	CASSATGYGEQYF
NA	TRBV19	TRBJ1-1	TRBD1	TGTGCCAGTACGGACAGGGGGCTCGGTGAAGCTTTCTTT	CASTDRGLGEAFF
NA	TRBV10-1	TRBJ1-3	NA	TGCGCCAGCAGTGAGGATCCAGCTGGAAACACCATATATTTT	CASSEDPAGNTIYF
NA	TRBV11-3	TRBJ2-1	NA	TGTGCCAGCAGCCAGACAGGCGATGAGCAGTTCTTC	CASSQTGDEQFF
once	TRBV18	TRBJ2-3	TRBD1	TGTGCCAGCGCCAGGACAGGGGTGACAGATACGCAGTATTTT	CASARTGVTDTQYF
few	TRBV7-2	TRBJ2-1	NA	TGTGCCAGCAGCTTTACTGGGGGCCAGGGAAGCAATGAGCAGTTCTTC	CASSFTGGQGSNEQFF
NA	TRBV28	TRBJ2-7	NA	TGTGCCAGCAATCGTGCAGGGGAGCAGTACTTC	CASNRAGEQYF
NA	TRBV14	TRBJ2-5	TRBD1	TGTGCCAGCAGCCAAGCCTGGACAGGGCCACAAGAGACCCAGTACTTC	CASSQAWTGPQETQYF
NA	TRBV2	TRBJ1-2	NA	TGTGCCAGCAGCGCCCGTGAGAGGTATGGCTACACCTTC	CASSARERYGYTF
NA	TRBV5-1	TRBJ2-1	TRBD2	TGCGCCAGCAGCTCTCCTAGCGGGGATGAGCAGTTCTTC	CASSSPSGDEQFF
few	TRBV6-2/TRBV6-3	TRBJ2-7	NA	TGTGCCAGCAGTTACGGGGCGTTGTACTCCTACGAGCAGTACTTC	CASSYGALYSYEQYF
NA	TRBV5-4	TRBJ2-3	NA	TGTGCCAGCAGCTTGGGCCCAGGGGACACAGATACGCAGTATTTT	CASSLGPGDTDTQYF
NA	TRBV5-1	TRBJ2-5	TRBD1	TGCGCCAGCAGCTTGGAGGGACAGGGTCCGGAGACCCAGTACTTC	CASSLEGQGPETQYF
NA	TRBV14	TRBJ2-1	NA	TGTGCCAGCAGCCACCTCACTAGTGCAGTAAACAATGAGCAGTTCTTC	CASSHLTSAVNNEQFF
NA	TRBV18	TRBJ2-5	TRBD1	TGTGCCAGCTCACGAGGACAGGCCTCGTGGACCCAGTACTTC	CASSRGQASWTQYF
NA	TRBV3-1/TRBV3-2	TRBJ2-7	TRBD2	TGTGCCAGCTACTTGGGACTAGCGGCGTGCGAGCAGTACTTC	CASYLGLAACEQYF
NA	TRBV20-1	TRBJ2-1	NA	TGCAGTGCTAGTCTCGGGAGTTCCCACAATGAGCAGTTCTTC	CSASLGSSHNEQFF
NA	TRBV28	TRBJ2-7	TRBD2	TGTGCCAGCCTTAAGGGCGGGGGGTTGTCCACCTACGAGCAGTACTTC	CASLKGGGLSTYEQYF
NA	TRBV30	TRBJ1-2	TRBD1	TGTGCCTGGAGTGAGGCGGACAGGGTTGACTATGGCTACACCTTC	CAWSEADRVDYGYTF
NA	TRBV19	TRBJ2-3	TRBD2	TGTGCCAGTAGTATAGGAAGGACGGGGGGGGATACGCAGTATTTT	CASSIGRTGGDTQYF
NA	TRBV30	TRBJ2-1	NA	TGTGCCTGGAGGTCGGGCCAGGACTTCTACAATGAGCAGTTCTTC	CAWRSGQDFYNEQFF